The T cell receptor (beta chain) described here comes from a study of blood T cell repertoires in COVID-19 (dated by TCRdb to the early 2020s). Context from the whole study: Samples covering the acute and convalescent phases of COVID-19 were provided by collaborators in the United States, Italy and Spain. Sample metadata almost always included a de-identified subject ID, COVID-19 status, age in years and sex. The repertoires were made available in a free public database intended to serve as a resource for research on the immune response to SARS-CoV-2. The samples were drawn from the first 160 participants of the ongoing ImmuneRACE study and from roughly 1,300 subjects provided by 6 global collaborators. The material from the prospective study consisted of cDNA or gDNA derived from T cells, B-cell-depleted T cells, or PBMCs. Where available, HLA class I and class II types were obtained from metadata supplied by the sample provider rather than from assay-based typing. The dataset comprised deeply sampled blood TCRbeta repertoires from subjects exposed to, actively infected with, or recovered from COVID-19. Paper-wide results and their limitations: How much clinical and demographic metadata was included differed by source and by participant, and the metadata was provided uncurated.

As regards this clone: The antigen it binds to is not known. No qualities accompany the bases; no much larger clone lies one base away.

The CDR3 runs 13 amino acids, cysteine and phenylalanine included. Kept here is only the CDR3 DNA, which spans 39 bases and is read in frame from base 1. At the junction V is shortened by 2 bases and J by 4 bases, with 9 bases in between. As encoded in the germline V gene, CDR1 is MNHEY while CDR2 is SVGEGT. The collaborating institutions used their own protocols to collect whole blood in K2EDTA tubes. For TCRbeta analysis, collaborator samples were shipped as frozen whole blood, as isolated PBMCs, or as DNA extracted from either sample type. TCRbeta CDR3 regions were amplified from genomic DNA using the immunoSEQ Assay, a bias-controlled multiplex PCR. The authors' pipeline ran thus. Nucleated cell counts per sample were estimated from amplification of reference gene primers within the assay. To quantify the absolute abundance of each unique TCRbeta CDR3 rearrangement, sequence reads were collapsed and filtered. For each sample, productive Simpson clonality was calculated as the square root of Simpson's diversity index across productive rearrangements. Drawn from immuneACCESS, this table holds only the in-frame rearrangements with V and J called that TCRdb kept. Clones are partly lost; checked studies trace under half to an unresolved V gene and leave the rest unexplained. V and J calls and clone size are those listed in that table; D and trimming were worked out from the DNA. The table for this sample lists tens of thousands of clones; more than 75% of them were counted only once. Of the sample, 3% to 3.5% is held by the ten largest clones.

This sequence originates from a man between 45 and 60 years old with active COVID-19. Specimen: peripheral blood. The chain is assembled from TRBV6-2 or TRBV6-3 and TRBJ2-7; 5 matching bases give a weak D call of TRBD1. In nucleotide form, the sequence is TGTGCCAGCAGTTACCTCAGGGAATACGAGCAGTACTTC. Its amino acids are CASSYLREYEQYF.